Below, 22 T cell receptor beta chains from the same sample are listed, as sequenced in a study of identical twins. TCRdb re-called the 5' RACE reads with MiXCR, one entry per CDR3 protein. The profile shows some 560,000 distinct CDR3 sequences, 7.5% to 10% of them singletons. This sample was shared with a second study, whose subject was yellow fever vaccine responses in identical twins.

The sequencing sample was made of PBMCs. The receptors here all came from a woman between 18 and 30 years old in good health.

This clonotype was observed a handful of times. The V call is TRBV7-9, the J call TRBJ1-1, with 8 bases fitting TRBD1. CDR3 length: 17 residues. Unmatched junction bases numbered 10, after V lost 4 bases and J lost 0 bases. CDR1 is SEHNR and CDR2 is FQNEAQ in the germline V gene (reference sequence). The CDR3 spells CASSSMTGVGMNTEAFF. The CDR3 nucleotides read TGTGCCAGCAGCTCCATGACAGGGGTGGGTATGAACACTGAAGCTTTCTTT.

In its sample, this clonotype was seen many times. The chain's CDR3 is CSARLLEGRGSDYEQYF. The CDR3 nucleotides are TGCAGTGCTAGGCTTTTAGAGGGGCGGGGTTCGGACTACGAGCAGTACTTC. This chain uses TRBV20-1 with TRBJ2-7; D is perhaps TRBD2 (6 bases). This CDR3 spans 17 amino acids. Trimming shortened V by 3 bases and J by 3 bases, and 24 bases separated the two germline ends. Per germline, CDR1 DFQATT and CDR2 SNEGSKA (reference sequence).

The J gene is TRBJ2-1, the V gene TRBV6-5, with TRBD2 matching 15 bases. This CDR3 region has 18 residues. CDR1 MNHEY and CDR2 SVGAGI come from the germline V gene. J lost 8 bases, V lost 3 bases, and 11 bases had no gene match. The CDR3 sequence is CASSYLGLAGGPEDEQFF. The CDR3 nucleotides read TGTGCCAGCAGTTATCTAGGACTAGCGGGAGGGCCGGAGGATGAGCAGTTCTTC.

CDR3 protein: CASSVIAGGSHNEQFF. The DNA for the CDR3 is TGTGCCAGCAGCGTTATAGCGGGGGGTTCTCATAATGAGCAGTTCTTC. The gene calls are TRBV7-3 and TRBJ2-1; the match to TRBD2 covers 10 bases. Trimming at V came to 5 bases and at J to 7 bases, leaving 11 bases not matched to a gene. CDR3 length: 16 amino acids. Germline V gene lookup returns CDR1 SGHTA and CDR2 FQGTGA.

This clonotype was found a few times. The chain links TRBV25-1 to TRBJ2-7; D is unresolved. Between the trimmed V and J ends, which lost 4 bases and 1 base, there was a span of 8 bases. Germline CDR1 and CDR2: MGHDK and SYGVNS. The CDR3 is 13 residues long. The CDR3 region has the DNA TGTGCCAGCAGTGGAACACCGTCCTACGAGCAGTACTTC. This encodes CASSGTPSYEQYF.

The chain is built from TRBV5-5 and TRBJ2-2, with 10 bases aligning to TRBD2. This CDR3 has 17 amino acids. J lost 5 bases, V lost 0 bases, and 7 bases had no gene match. The germline V gene encodes CDR1 SGHKS and CDR2 YYEKEE (reference sequence). Written as DNA, the CDR3 is TGTGCCAGCAGCTTGGGGCCTAGCGGGAGCGGAACCGGGGAGCTGTTTTTT. Translating it yields CASSLGPSGSGTGELFF.

Only a few counts were recorded for this clonotype. The V gene is TRBV28, the J gene TRBJ2-2; no firm D call. The germline V and J ends were trimmed by 3 bases and 6 bases, with 8 bases remaining between them. The CDR3 sequence is 13 residues long. Germline loops: CDR1 MDHEN, CDR2 SYDVKM. CDR3 amino acids: CASSLRHSGELFF. The CDR3, as DNA: TGTGCCAGCAGTTTGCGGCATTCCGGGGAGCTGTTTTTT.

In its sample, this clonotype was seen many times. This rearrangement joins TRBV7-9 to TRBJ2-7; D is perhaps TRBD1 or TRBD2 (5 bases each). Per the germline V gene, CDR1 is SEHNR and CDR2 is FQNEAQ (reference sequence). The V and J ends lost 4 bases and 3 bases respectively, with 13 bases between them. The CDR3 covers 14 residues. The CDR3 region is CASSSRDGLYEQYF. CDR3 nucleotide sequence: TGTGCCAGCAGCTCTCGGGACGGACTCTACGAGCAGTACTTC.

In this sample, this clonotype turned up many times. This chain links TRBV12-3 or TRBV12-4 with TRBJ2-7; no reliable D call. This CDR3 has 13 residues. Trimming removed 3 bases at V and 2 bases at J, with 8 bases between. The CDR3 spells CASSFNSPYEQYF. Written as DNA, the CDR3 is TGTGCCAGCAGTTTCAACTCTCCCTACGAGCAGTACTTC.

This clonotype was recorded many times. This rearrangement joins TRBV29-1 to TRBJ2-1, with TRBD2 matching over 10 bases. The CDR3 extends over 17 amino acids. Germline V lookup: CDR1 SQVTM, CDR2 ANQGSEA. V lost 5 bases, J lost 5 bases, and 15 bases stayed unmatched. The CDR3 loop reads CSVWGALAGVKNNEQFF. The CDR3 nucleotides read TGCAGCGTTTGGGGAGCCCTAGCGGGAGTGAAAAACAATGAGCAGTTCTTC.

This CDR3 reads CASSPRASGSHYNEQFF. Written as DNA, the CDR3 is TGCGCCAGCAGCCCAAGAGCTAGCGGGAGTCACTACAATGAGCAGTTCTTC. The gene calls are TRBV4-3 and TRBJ2-1; TRBD2 agrees at 10 bases. The CDR3 consists of 17 residues. From germline, CDR1 is LGHNA and CDR2 YSLEER. The trim removed 4 bases at V and 3 bases at J, leaving 9 bases unmatched.

This clonotype was counted between two and nine times. The chain combines TRBV12-3 or TRBV12-4 with TRBJ2-3; TRBD1 is a possible D gene (5 bases). V dropped 5 bases and J dropped 3 bases, with 15 bases sitting between them. This CDR3 is 15 amino acids long. The DNA of the CDR3 is TGTGCCAGCAGTCTCTACCTAACAGGAACAGATACGCAGTATTTT. Translating gives CASSLYLTGTDTQYF.

This clonotype showed up many times. The chain uses TRBV20-1 and TRBJ2-3; no clear D gene. The V end was cut by 5 bases, the J end by 4 bases, with 13 bases between. The CDR3 loop spans 13 amino acids. The germline gives CDR1 DFQATT, CDR2 SNEGSKA (reference sequence). The CDR3 DNA follows: TGCAGTGCTGCCCTAGGGTCGTCAGATACGCAGTATTTT. It codes for CSAALGSSDTQYF.

In its sample, this clonotype was seen a few times. J is TRBJ2-1 and V is TRBV7-8; maybe TRBD2 (7 bases). The germline V gene encodes CDR1 SGHVS and CDR2 FQNEAQ. Trimming pared 5 bases from V and 6 bases from J, leaving 23 bases between. This CDR3 contains 17 residues. CDR3 amino acids: CASSLPLGGRWGNEQFF. In DNA, the CDR3 is TGTGCCAGCAGCCTACCCCTCGGGGGGCGCTGGGGCAATGAGCAGTTCTTC.

V gene TRBV6-2 or TRBV6-3 combines with J gene TRBJ2-7, with a tentative D call TRBD1 (6 bases). Trimming cost V 4 bases and J 3 bases, with 10 bases left between them. This CDR3 has 13 amino acids. Per the germline V gene, CDR1 is MNHEY and CDR2 is SVGEGT. The CDR3 spells CASSWTAFYEQYF. CDR3 nucleotides: TGTGCCAGCAGTTGGACAGCATTCTACGAGCAGTACTTC.

The chain employs TRBV3-1 and TRBJ2-4, with 9 bases that match TRBD2. Germline V CDR1 and CDR2: LGHDT, YNNKEL (reference sequence). The CDR3 contains 15 residues. Trimming removed 8 bases from V and 1 base from J; junction bases left unmatched: 6. CDR3 DNA sequence: TGTGCCAGCGGTTCTAGCGGGACGGCCAAAAACATTCAGTACTTC. It specifies CASGSSGTAKNIQYF.

The CDR3 DNA reads as TGTGCCAGCAAGGCAGGGCTCGGCTACACCTTC. Protein sequence: CASKAGLGYTF. This chain joins TRBV6-1 and TRBJ1-2, with a possible D match to TRBD1 (5 bases). Trimming pared 7 bases from V and 8 bases from J, leaving 11 bases between. The length of the CDR3 is 11 residues. The V gene's germline CDR1 is MNHNS and CDR2 SASEGT.

V gene TRBV6-1 combines with J gene TRBJ2-1; 11 positions agree with TRBD2. Germline CDR1 MNHNS, CDR2 SASEGT. The CDR3 extends over 15 amino acids. The J segment lost 5 bases and the V segment lost 4 bases, leaving 4 bases of the junction unmatched. CDR3 amino acids: CASSAGTSGNNEQFF. In nucleotides, the CDR3 is TGTGCCAGCAGTGCCGGGACTAGCGGTAACAATGAGCAGTTCTTC.

This clonotype has only a few counts. This sequence joins TRBV5-1 and TRBJ2-7, with 14 bases aligning to TRBD2. V dropped 3 bases and J dropped 0; count of bases not matched to a gene: 5. The germline V gene encodes CDR1 SGHRS and CDR2 YFSETQ. The CDR3 length is 17 residues. CDR3 coding DNA: TGCGCCAGCAGCTCAGGACTAGCGGGAGGCCACTCCTACGAGCAGTACTTC. As protein: CASSSGLAGGHSYEQYF.

At least ten counts were recorded for this clonotype. The V gene is TRBV12-3 or TRBV12-4, the J gene TRBJ2-3; TRBD2 matches 9 bases. Trimming removed 1 base from V and 6 bases from J; junction bases left unmatched: 5. This CDR3 comprises 15 residues. CDR3 sequence: CASSLDGTSWDTQYF. As DNA, the CDR3 is TGTGCCAGCAGTTTAGACGGGACTAGCTGGGATACGCAGTATTTT.

This clonotype was detected only a few times. The chain carries TRBV3-1 and TRBJ1-1, with D perhaps matching TRBD1 (5 bases). CDR1 is LGHDT and CDR2 is YNNKEL in the germline V gene (reference sequence). The CDR3 spans 13 residues. The V end lost 5 bases, the J end lost 4 bases, and 11 bases lay between the germline ends. The chain's CDR3 is CASSWDSRTEAFF. The CDR3 nucleotides read TGTGCCAGCAGCTGGGACTCTCGCACTGAAGCTTTCTTT.

V usage is TRBV4-1 and J usage is TRBJ2-1; 9 nucleotides match TRBD1. The germline V gene has CDR1 MGHRA and CDR2 YSYEKL. The ends lost 3 bases at V and 2 bases at J; junction bases unmatched: 2. CDR3 length equals 15 residues. In DNA, the CDR3 is TGCGCCAGCAGCCAGGGACAGGGCACCTACAATGAGCAGTTCTTC. Translated: CASSQGQGTYNEQFF.